This T cell receptor beta chain was observed in a study of blood T cell repertoires in COVID-19. Study information: Acute-phase and convalescent COVID-19 samples originated in the United States, Italy and Spain. T cells, B-cell-depleted T cells, or PBMCs provided the cDNA or gDNA that served as material.

Authors' methods: Amplification of reference gene primers provided the estimated nucleated cell counts. The assay was immunoSEQ multiplex PCR, and TCRdb's table has in-frame clones only and misses some. From that table come the V and J calls and clone size; the DNA was used to work out D and trimming. The sample lists around 300,000 clones; around 90% were seen once. CDR3 length: 15 residues. The trim removed 7 bases at V and 0 bases at J, leaving 9 bases unmatched. CDR1 and CDR2 (germline): SGHAT, FQNNGV. Sequenced material: peripheral blood. The chain combines TRBV11-2 with TRBJ2-7; 7 bases are shared with TRBD2. The receptor's source is a woman younger than 45 with COVID-19, enrolled during active disease. CDR3 nucleotides: TGTGCCAGCACCCAGGGTAGCGGGTCCTCCTACGAGCAGTACTTC. It encodes CASTQGSGSSYEQYF.